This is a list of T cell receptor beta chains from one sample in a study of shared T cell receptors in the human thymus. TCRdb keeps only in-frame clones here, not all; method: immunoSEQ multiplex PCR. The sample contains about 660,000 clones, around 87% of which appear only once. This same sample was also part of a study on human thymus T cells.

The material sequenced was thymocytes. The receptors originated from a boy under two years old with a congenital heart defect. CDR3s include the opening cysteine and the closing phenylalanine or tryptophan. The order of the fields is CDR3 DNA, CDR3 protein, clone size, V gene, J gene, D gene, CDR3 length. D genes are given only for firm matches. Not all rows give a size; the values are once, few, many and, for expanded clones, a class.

CDR3 DNA: TGTGCCAGCAGACGCCGAAGGGGGCTCCCCTACAATGAGCAGTTCTTC
CDR3 protein: CASRRRRGLPYNEQFF
clone size: -
V gene: TRBV28
J gene: TRBJ2-1
D gene: TRBD1
CDR3 length: 16

CDR3 DNA: TGCGCCAGCAGCCGCCGGGAGGCCGATACGCAGTATTTT
CDR3 protein: CASSRREADTQYF
clone size: few
V gene: TRBV4-3
J gene: TRBJ2-3
D gene: TRBD2
CDR3 length: 13

CDR3 DNA: TGTGCCAGCAGCTCGCAGGGGGCTGGCAACGAGCAGTACTTC
CDR3 protein: CASSSQGAGNEQYF
clone size: few
V gene: TRBV5-5
J gene: TRBJ2-7
D gene: TRBD1
CDR3 length: 14

CDR3 DNA: TGCAGCGTCGGGGACAGGCGTTGCAATGAGCAGTTCTTC
CDR3 protein: CSVGDRRCNEQFF
clone size: -
V gene: TRBV29-1
J gene: TRBJ2-1
D gene: TRBD1
CDR3 length: 13

CDR3 DNA: TGCGCCAGCAGCCAAATAACAGGCACAGATACGCAGTATTTT
CDR3 protein: CASSQITGTDTQYF
clone size: -
V gene: TRBV4-1
J gene: TRBJ2-3
D gene: -
CDR3 length: 14

CDR3 DNA: TGTGCCAGCAGTTTAGGTCAAGGGGTGGGCGAGCAGTACTTC
CDR3 protein: CASSLGQGVGEQYF
clone size: -
V gene: TRBV28
J gene: TRBJ2-7
D gene: -
CDR3 length: 14

CDR3 DNA: TGTGCCAGCTCTTTCGCCGGGATAACCGACTACGAGCAGTACTTC
CDR3 protein: CASSFAGITDYEQYF
clone size: -
V gene: TRBV27
J gene: TRBJ2-7
D gene: -
CDR3 length: 15

CDR3 DNA: TGTGCCAGCAGTGAGTTAGGGACTAGCGGGGAGGCCTACGAGCAGTACTTC
CDR3 protein: CASSELGTSGEAYEQYF
clone size: -
V gene: TRBV2
J gene: TRBJ2-7
D gene: TRBD2
CDR3 length: 17

CDR3 DNA: TGTGCCAGTAGCAGCCTCCGAGTACAGGGGAATCAGCCCCAGCATTTT
CDR3 protein: CASSSLRVQGNQPQHF
clone size: -
V gene: TRBV19
J gene: TRBJ1-5
D gene: TRBD1
CDR3 length: 16

CDR3 DNA: TGTGCCAGCAGTGTAGGGGACACCGCTAATGAAAAACTGTTTTTT
CDR3 protein: CASSVGDTANEKLFF
clone size: -
V gene: TRBV27
J gene: TRBJ1-4
D gene: -
CDR3 length: 15

CDR3 DNA: TGTGCCAGCAGCGTAGATCTAGGCACAGATACGCAGTATTTT
CDR3 protein: CASSVDLGTDTQYF
clone size: -
V gene: TRBV9
J gene: TRBJ2-3
D gene: -
CDR3 length: 14

CDR3 DNA: TGTGCCATCAGTGCCTCGGACAGATGCCCCACTCGCGCTAGCACAGATACGCAGTATTTT
CDR3 protein: CAISASDRCPTRASTDTQYF
clone size: -
V gene: TRBV10-3
J gene: TRBJ2-3
D gene: -
CDR3 length: 20

CDR3 DNA: TGCGCCAGCAGCGACACCATACCGGGACAGGGTTCTGGCTACACCTTC
CDR3 protein: CASSDTIPGQGSGYTF
clone size: -
V gene: TRBV10-2
J gene: TRBJ1-2
D gene: TRBD1
CDR3 length: 16

CDR3 DNA: TGTGCCAGTATATCGGGGAGCAATCAGCCCCAGCATTTT
CDR3 protein: CASISGSNQPQHF
clone size: -
V gene: TRBV19
J gene: TRBJ1-5
D gene: -
CDR3 length: 13

CDR3 DNA: TGTGCCAGCAGTGGGAAGCGGGAGGGCCGGGACACCGGGGAGCTGTTTTTT
CDR3 protein: CASSGKREGRDTGELFF
clone size: -
V gene: TRBV6-1
J gene: TRBJ2-2
D gene: TRBD2
CDR3 length: 17

CDR3 DNA: TGTGCCAGCAGTTATTCCGGGAGTCAAGAGACCCAGTACTTC
CDR3 protein: CASSYSGSQETQYF
clone size: -
V gene: TRBV6-5
J gene: TRBJ2-5
D gene: -
CDR3 length: 14

CDR3 DNA: TGCAGCGTTGAAGATACAGCGGGGGAGGGTTATAGCACAGATACGCAGTATTTT
CDR3 protein: CSVEDTAGEGYSTDTQYF
clone size: -
V gene: TRBV29-1
J gene: TRBJ2-3
D gene: TRBD2
CDR3 length: 18

CDR3 DNA: TGCGCCAGCAGCTTGGCGCTGGAGGGGAGCTTCCCTTACGAGCAGTACTTC
CDR3 protein: CASSLALEGSFPYEQYF
clone size: -
V gene: TRBV5-1
J gene: TRBJ2-7
D gene: -
CDR3 length: 17

CDR3 DNA: TGTGCCAGCAGCTTGGAAGGGGGCGGACAGCCCCAGCATTTT
CDR3 protein: CASSLEGGGQPQHF
clone size: -
V gene: TRBV5-8
J gene: TRBJ1-5
D gene: TRBD1
CDR3 length: 14

CDR3 DNA: TGCGCCAGCAGTCCAGCGGGGGGTTACAATGAGCAGTTCTTC
CDR3 protein: CASSPAGGYNEQFF
clone size: -
V gene: TRBV4-3
J gene: TRBJ2-1
D gene: TRBD2
CDR3 length: 14

CDR3 DNA: TGTGCCAGCAGTGAACGTCGAGCGGGAGGGCCCTACGAGCAGTACTTC
CDR3 protein: CASSERRAGGPYEQYF
clone size: -
V gene: TRBV6-1
J gene: TRBJ2-7
D gene: TRBD2
CDR3 length: 16

CDR3 DNA: TGTGCCAGCAGACCCAATAGAGGGTCGAACGGAGGGGAGCTGTTTTTT
CDR3 protein: CASRPNRGSNGGELFF
clone size: -
V gene: TRBV25-1
J gene: TRBJ2-2
D gene: -
CDR3 length: 16

CDR3 DNA: TGTGCCTGGAGTAGTTCGGTCACAGGGAAGGTGCAGCCCCAGCATTTT
CDR3 protein: CAWSSSVTGKVQPQHF
clone size: once
V gene: TRBV30
J gene: TRBJ1-5
D gene: -
CDR3 length: 16

CDR3 DNA: TGTGCCAGCAGCCTGAGGACAGGACCTGAAGCTTTCTTT
CDR3 protein: CASSLRTGPEAFF
clone size: -
V gene: TRBV7-4
J gene: TRBJ1-1
D gene: TRBD1
CDR3 length: 13

CDR3 DNA: TGTGCCAGCAGTTATGCTAGCGGGGGCAATGAGCAGTTCTTC
CDR3 protein: CASSYASGGNEQFF
clone size: -
V gene: TRBV6-5
J gene: TRBJ2-1
D gene: TRBD2
CDR3 length: 14

CDR3 DNA: TGTGCCAGCAGTTTTCCCCAGGGGGCCTATGGCTACACCTTC
CDR3 protein: CASSFPQGAYGYTF
clone size: -
V gene: TRBV28
J gene: TRBJ1-2
D gene: TRBD1
CDR3 length: 14

CDR3 DNA: TGTGCCAGCAGTGACCGTCCGGGGGACTGGTCCTACAATGAGCAGTTCTTC
CDR3 protein: CASSDRPGDWSYNEQFF
clone size: -
V gene: TRBV6-1
J gene: TRBJ2-1
D gene: -
CDR3 length: 17

CDR3 DNA: TGTGCCAGCAGCAAAGGACTAGCGGGGGGTGTGGCAGATACGCAGTATTTT
CDR3 protein: CASSKGLAGGVADTQYF
clone size: -
V gene: TRBV5-4
J gene: TRBJ2-3
D gene: TRBD2
CDR3 length: 17

CDR3 DNA: TGTGCCAGCAGTTACAGGGACACCTTAGCCAAAAACATTCAGTACTTC
CDR3 protein: CASSYRDTLAKNIQYF
clone size: -
V gene: TRBV6-6
J gene: TRBJ2-4
D gene: -
CDR3 length: 16

CDR3 DNA: TGTGCCAGCAGCTTGGCGGCAGGGGGACCCCCCTCAAACACCATATATTTT
CDR3 protein: CASSLAAGGPPSNTIYF
clone size: -
V gene: TRBV5-4
J gene: TRBJ1-3
D gene: TRBD1
CDR3 length: 17

CDR3 DNA: TGCGCCAGCAGCACCCTGAGACAGGGACTAGCGGGAGGAGCGAATGAGCAGTTCTTC
CDR3 protein: CASSTLRQGLAGGANEQFF
clone size: -
V gene: TRBV5-1
J gene: TRBJ2-1
D gene: TRBD2
CDR3 length: 19